There are many counts of the clone carrying this T cell receptor beta chain. This sample is drawn from a study of molecular identifiers for immune sequencing clone quantification. In TCRdb, the PCR reads were re-called with MiXCR into one record per CDR3 protein. The sample has approximately 63,000 distinct CDR3 sequences; 15% to 20% are singletons. The TCR originated in a human donor in good health. Some libraries in this study had Jurkat cell RNA spiked in. The sequencing input was naive CD8+ T cells from blood, with Jurkat cell RNA spiked in. Subset in this sample: FACS-sorted CD8+CD4-CCR7+CD45RA+ naive T cells.

The CDR3 loop reads CASSSSGLGEQYF. CDR3 bases: TGTGCCAGCAGCTCCAGCGGGCTGGGTGAGCAGTACTTC. V is TRBV11-2 and J is TRBJ2-7, with a weak D call TRBD2 (6 bases). Per germline, CDR1 SGHAT and CDR2 FQNNGV. CDR3 size: 13 residues. Trimming took off 4 bases at V and 7 bases at J, with 14 bases between the two ends.